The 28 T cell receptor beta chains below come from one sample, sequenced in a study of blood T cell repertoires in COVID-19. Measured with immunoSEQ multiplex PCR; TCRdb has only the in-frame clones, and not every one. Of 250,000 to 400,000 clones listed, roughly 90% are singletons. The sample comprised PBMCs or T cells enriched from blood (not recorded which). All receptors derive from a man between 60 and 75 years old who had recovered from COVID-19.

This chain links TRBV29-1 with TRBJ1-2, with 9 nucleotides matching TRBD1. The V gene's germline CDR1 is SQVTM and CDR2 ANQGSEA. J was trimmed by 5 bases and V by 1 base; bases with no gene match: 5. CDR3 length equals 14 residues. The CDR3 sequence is CSVEGSGQGYGYTF. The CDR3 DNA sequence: TGCAGCGTTGAAGGGTCGGGACAGGGATATGGCTACACCTTC.

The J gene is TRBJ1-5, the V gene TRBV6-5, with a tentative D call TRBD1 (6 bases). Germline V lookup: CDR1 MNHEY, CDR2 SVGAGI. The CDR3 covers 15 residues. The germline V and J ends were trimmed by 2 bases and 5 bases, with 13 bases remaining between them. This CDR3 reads CASSYTTGSDQPQHF. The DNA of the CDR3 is TGTGCCAGCAGTTACACAACAGGGTCAGATCAGCCCCAGCATTTT.

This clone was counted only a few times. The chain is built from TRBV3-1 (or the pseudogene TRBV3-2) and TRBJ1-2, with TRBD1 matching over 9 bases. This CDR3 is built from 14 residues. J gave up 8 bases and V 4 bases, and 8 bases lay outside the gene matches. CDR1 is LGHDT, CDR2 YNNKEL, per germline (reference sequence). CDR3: CASSPQGAREGYTF. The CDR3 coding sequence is TGTGCCAGCAGCCCACAGGGGGCAAGGGAGGGCTACACCTTC.

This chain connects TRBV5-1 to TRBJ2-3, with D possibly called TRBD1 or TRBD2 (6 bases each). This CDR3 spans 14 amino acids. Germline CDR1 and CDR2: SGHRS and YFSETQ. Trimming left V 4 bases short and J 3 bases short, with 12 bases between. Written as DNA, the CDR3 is TGCGCCAGCAGCGTGGGGGGCTTTACAGATACGCAGTATTTT. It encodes CASSVGGFTDTQYF.

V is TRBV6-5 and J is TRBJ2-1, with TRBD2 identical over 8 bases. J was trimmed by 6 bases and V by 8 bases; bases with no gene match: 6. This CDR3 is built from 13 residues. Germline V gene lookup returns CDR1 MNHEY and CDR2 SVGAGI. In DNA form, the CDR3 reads TGTGCCAGCGCGGGACTAGTGGGCAATGAGCAGTTCTTC. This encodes CASAGLVGNEQFF.

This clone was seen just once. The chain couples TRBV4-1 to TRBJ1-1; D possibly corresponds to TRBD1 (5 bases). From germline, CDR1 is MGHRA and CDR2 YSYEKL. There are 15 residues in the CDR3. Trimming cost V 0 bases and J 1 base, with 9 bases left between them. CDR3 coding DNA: TGCGCCAGCAGCCAAGATCCCCAGGGGAACACTGAAGCTTTCTTT. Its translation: CASSQDPQGNTEAFF.

As DNA, the CDR3 is TGCAGCGTTGAGGCGGGGGCCTACGAGCAGTACTTC. Residues: CSVEAGAYEQYF. The V gene is TRBV29-1, the J gene TRBJ2-7; TRBD2 aligns across 7 bases. The ends lost 3 bases at V and 2 bases at J; junction bases unmatched: 1. In germline, CDR1 is SQVTM, CDR2 ANQGSEA. This CDR3 has 12 residues.

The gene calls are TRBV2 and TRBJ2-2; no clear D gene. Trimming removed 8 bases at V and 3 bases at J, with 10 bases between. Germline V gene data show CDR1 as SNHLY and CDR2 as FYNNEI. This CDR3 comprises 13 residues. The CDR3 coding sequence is TGTGCCAGCGACAAGGAATACACCGGGGAGCTGTTTTTT. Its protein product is CASDKEYTGELFF.

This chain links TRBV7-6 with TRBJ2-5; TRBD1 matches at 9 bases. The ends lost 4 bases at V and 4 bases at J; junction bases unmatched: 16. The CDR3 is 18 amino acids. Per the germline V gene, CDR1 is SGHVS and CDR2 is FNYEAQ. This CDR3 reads CASSSTALGQGLSETQYF. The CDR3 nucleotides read TGTGCCAGCAGCTCGACAGCATTGGGACAGGGTCTGTCAGAGACCCAGTACTTC.

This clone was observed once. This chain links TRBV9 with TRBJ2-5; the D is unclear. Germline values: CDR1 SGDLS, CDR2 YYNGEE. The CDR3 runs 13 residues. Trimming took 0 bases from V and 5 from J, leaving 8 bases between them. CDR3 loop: CASSVVSSETQYF. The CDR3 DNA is TGTGCCAGCAGCGTAGTAAGCTCCGAGACCCAGTACTTC.

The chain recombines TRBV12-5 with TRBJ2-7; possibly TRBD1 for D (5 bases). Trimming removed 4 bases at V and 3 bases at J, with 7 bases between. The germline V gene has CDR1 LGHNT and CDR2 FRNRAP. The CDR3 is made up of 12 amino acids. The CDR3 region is CASGSTGYEQYF. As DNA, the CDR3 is TGTGCTAGTGGTTCCACAGGCTACGAGCAGTACTTC.

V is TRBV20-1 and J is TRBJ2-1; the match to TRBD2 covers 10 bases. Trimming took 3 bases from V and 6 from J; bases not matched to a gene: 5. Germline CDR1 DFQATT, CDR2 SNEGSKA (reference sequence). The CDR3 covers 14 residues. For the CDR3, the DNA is TGCAGTGCTAGTAGCGGGGGGCGATTCAATGAGCAGTTCTTC. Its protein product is CSASSGGRFNEQFF.

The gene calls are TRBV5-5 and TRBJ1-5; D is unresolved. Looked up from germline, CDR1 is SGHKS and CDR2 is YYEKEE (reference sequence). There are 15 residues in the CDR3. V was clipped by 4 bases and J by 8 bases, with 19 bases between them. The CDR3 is CASSLTGSSREPQHF. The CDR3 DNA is TGTGCCAGCAGCCTTACGGGATCTTCCCGAGAGCCCCAGCATTTT.

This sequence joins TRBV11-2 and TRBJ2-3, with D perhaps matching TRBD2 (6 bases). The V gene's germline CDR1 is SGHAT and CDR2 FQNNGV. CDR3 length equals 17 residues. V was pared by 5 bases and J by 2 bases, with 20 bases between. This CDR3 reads CASSPEVPSAFTDTQYF. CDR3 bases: TGTGCCAGCAGCCCAGAGGTCCCTAGCGCATTCACAGATACGCAGTATTTT.

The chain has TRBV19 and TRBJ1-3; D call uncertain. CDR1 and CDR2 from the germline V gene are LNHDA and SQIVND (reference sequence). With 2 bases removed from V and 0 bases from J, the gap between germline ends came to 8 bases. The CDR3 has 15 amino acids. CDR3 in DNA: TGTGCCAGTAGTATAAACAGTAACTCTGGAAACACCATATATTTT. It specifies CASSINSNSGNTIYF.

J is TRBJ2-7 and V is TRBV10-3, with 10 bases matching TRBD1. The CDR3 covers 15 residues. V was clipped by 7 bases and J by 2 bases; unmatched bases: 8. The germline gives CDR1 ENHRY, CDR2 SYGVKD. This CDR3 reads CAINNLGQGPYEQYF. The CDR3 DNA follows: TGTGCCATCAATAACCTGGGACAGGGGCCCTACGAGCAGTACTTC.

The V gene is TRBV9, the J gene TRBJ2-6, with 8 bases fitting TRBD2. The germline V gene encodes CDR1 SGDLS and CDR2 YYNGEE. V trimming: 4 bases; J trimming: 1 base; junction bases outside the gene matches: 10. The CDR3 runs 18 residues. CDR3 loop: CASSLPAGDQSGANVLTF. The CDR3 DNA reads TGTGCCAGCAGCCTCCCAGCGGGAGATCAGTCTGGGGCCAACGTCCTGACTTTC.

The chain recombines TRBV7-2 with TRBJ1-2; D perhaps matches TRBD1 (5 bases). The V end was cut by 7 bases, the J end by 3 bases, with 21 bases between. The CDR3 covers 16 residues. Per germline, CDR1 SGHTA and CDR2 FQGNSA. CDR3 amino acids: CASTWGHSIRYYGYTF. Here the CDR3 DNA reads TGTGCCAGCACCTGGGGCCACTCGATCCGGTACTATGGCTACACCTTC.

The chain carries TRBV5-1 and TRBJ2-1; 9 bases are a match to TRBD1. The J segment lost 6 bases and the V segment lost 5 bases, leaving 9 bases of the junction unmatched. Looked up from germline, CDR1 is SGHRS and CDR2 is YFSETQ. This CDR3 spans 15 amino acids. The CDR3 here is CASSLRQGEGNEQFF. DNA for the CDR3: TGCGCCAGCAGTCTCCGACAGGGGGAGGGCAATGAGCAGTTCTTC.

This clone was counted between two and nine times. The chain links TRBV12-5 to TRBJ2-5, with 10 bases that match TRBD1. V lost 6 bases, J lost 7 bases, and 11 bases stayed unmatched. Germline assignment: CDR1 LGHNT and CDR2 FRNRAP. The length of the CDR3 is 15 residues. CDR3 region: CASGTGDRGWGTQYF. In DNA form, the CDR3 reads TGTGCTAGTGGGACCGGGGACAGGGGATGGGGGACCCAGTACTTC.

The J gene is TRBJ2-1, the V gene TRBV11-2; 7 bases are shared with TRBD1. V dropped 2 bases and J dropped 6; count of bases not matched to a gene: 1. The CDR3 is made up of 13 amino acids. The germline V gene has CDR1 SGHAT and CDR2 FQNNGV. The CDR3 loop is CASSLTGVNEQFF. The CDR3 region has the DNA TGTGCCAGCAGCTTAACAGGGGTCAATGAGCAGTTCTTC.

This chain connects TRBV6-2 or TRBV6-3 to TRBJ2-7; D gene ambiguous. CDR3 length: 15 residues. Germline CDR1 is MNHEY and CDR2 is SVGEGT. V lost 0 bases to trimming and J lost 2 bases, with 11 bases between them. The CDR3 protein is CASSYSPPSAYEQYF. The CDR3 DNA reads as TGTGCCAGCAGTTACTCACCCCCCAGCGCCTACGAGCAGTACTTC.

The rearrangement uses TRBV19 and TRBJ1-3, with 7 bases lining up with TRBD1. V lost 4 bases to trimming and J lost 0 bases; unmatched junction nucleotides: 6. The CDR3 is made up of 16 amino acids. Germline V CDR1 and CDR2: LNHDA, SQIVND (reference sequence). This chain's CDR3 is CASSTGQDYSGNTIYF. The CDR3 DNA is TGTGCCAGTAGTACCGGACAGGATTACTCTGGAAACACCATATATTTT.

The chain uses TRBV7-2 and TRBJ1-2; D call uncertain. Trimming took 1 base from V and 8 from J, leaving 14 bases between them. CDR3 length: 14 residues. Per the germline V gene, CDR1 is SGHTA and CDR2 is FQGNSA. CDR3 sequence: CASSLDQALGGYTF. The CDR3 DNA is TGTGCCAGCAGCTTAGACCAGGCTCTGGGCGGCTACACCTTC.

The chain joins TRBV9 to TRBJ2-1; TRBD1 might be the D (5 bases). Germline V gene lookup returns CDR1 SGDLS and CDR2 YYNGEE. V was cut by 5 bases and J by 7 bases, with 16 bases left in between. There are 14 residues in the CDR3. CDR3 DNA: TGTGCCAGCAGTGACAGCCGGTCAAATAATGAGCAGTTCTTC. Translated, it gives CASSDSRSNNEQFF.

The CDR3, as DNA: TGCAGCGTTGAAGTCGGCATGGGGGGGTTAGGCTACACCTTC. Protein product: CSVEVGMGGLGYTF. V usage is TRBV29-1 and J usage is TRBJ1-2, with a tentative D call TRBD1 (5 bases). The CDR3 length is 14 residues. Trimming removed 1 base at V and 8 bases at J, with 17 bases between. CDR1 SQVTM and CDR2 ANQGSEA come from the germline V gene.

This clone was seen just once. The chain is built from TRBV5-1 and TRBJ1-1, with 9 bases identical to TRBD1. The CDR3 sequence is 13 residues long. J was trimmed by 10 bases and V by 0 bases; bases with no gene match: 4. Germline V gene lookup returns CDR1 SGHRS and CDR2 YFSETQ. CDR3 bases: TGCGCCAGCAGCTTGGTGGGACAGGGCGCAGCTTTCTTT. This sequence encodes CASSLVGQGAAFF.

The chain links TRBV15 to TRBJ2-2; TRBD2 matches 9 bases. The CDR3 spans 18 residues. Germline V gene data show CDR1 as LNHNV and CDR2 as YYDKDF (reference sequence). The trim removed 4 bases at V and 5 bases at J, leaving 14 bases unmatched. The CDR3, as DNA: TGTGCCACCAGCAATTTCTATAGCGGGAGTGGTGGTACCGGGGAGCTGTTTTTT. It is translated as CATSNFYSGSGGTGELFF.